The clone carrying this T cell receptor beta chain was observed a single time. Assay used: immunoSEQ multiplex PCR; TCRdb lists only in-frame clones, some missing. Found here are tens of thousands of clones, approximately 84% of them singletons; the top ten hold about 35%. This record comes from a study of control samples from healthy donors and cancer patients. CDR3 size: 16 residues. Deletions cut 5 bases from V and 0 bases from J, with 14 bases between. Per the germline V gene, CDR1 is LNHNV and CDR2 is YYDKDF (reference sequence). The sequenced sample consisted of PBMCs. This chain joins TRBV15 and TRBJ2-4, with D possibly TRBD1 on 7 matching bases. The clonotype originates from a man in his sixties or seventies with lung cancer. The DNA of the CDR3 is TGTGCCACCAGCCAGGGGGGATTACTAGCCAAAAACATTCAGTACTTC. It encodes CATSQGGLLAKNIQYF.